These 18 T cell receptor beta chains came from one sample sequenced in a study of cytomegalovirus exposure and HLA in healthy donors. The PCR was carried out with 60 Vbeta primers and 13 Jbeta primers. Produced via immunoSEQ multiplex PCR; TCRdb's table is partial and in-frame only. The sample has around 110,000 clones; roughly 76% are singletons. The sample comprised PBMCs. The receptors shown here come from a woman aged 45-60 years in good health and CMV-seropositive.

There are a few counts of this clone. The chain combines TRBV4-2 with TRBJ2-2, with 7 bases that match TRBD1. Trimming removed 0 bases from V and 5 bases from J; junction bases left unmatched: 0. Germline CDR1 LGHNA, CDR2 YNFKEQ. The CDR3 totals 14 residues. The CDR3 DNA reads TGTGCCAGCAGCCAAGAGACAGGGACCGGGGAGCTGTTTTTT. This gives the protein CASSQETGTGELFF.

The chain joins TRBV7-2 to TRBJ1-4, with 7 nucleotides matching TRBD1. Looked up from germline, CDR1 is SGHTA and CDR2 is FQGNSA. The trim removed 5 bases at V and 7 bases at J, leaving 4 bases unmatched. CDR3 size: 13 residues. In nucleotides, the CDR3 is TGTGCCAGCAGCGTGACAGGGAGTGAAAAACTGTTTTTT. Its translation is CASSVTGSEKLFF.

This clone was observed once. The chain couples TRBV15 to TRBJ2-5; a weak D match, TRBD2 (6 bases). CDR3 size: 11 residues. The germline V gene has CDR1 LNHNV and CDR2 YYDKDF (reference sequence). V was trimmed by 5 bases and J by 7 bases, leaving 8 bases between them. The CDR3 here is CATSVGGTQYF. As DNA, the CDR3 is TGTGCCACCAGCGTCGGGGGGACCCAGTACTTC.

Concerning this clone: One junction end does not reproduce the germline sequence, and a read error may be involved. The rearrangement links TRBV7-9 to TRBJ2-1; the match to TRBD1 covers 8 bases. This CDR3 contains 16 residues. The germline CDR1 and CDR2 sequences are SEHNR and FQNEAQ (reference sequence). CDR3 coding DNA: TGTTCCAGCAGCTTCCCCCAGGGGGCGTTGGTATATGAGCAGTTCTTC. Its protein product is CSSSFPQGALVYEQFF.

The rearrangement uses TRBV27 and TRBJ1-1, with 7 positions matching TRBD1. CDR1 and CDR2 from the germline V gene are MNHEY and SMNVEV (reference sequence). Trimming at V came to 4 bases and at J to 8 bases, leaving 4 bases not matched to a gene. This CDR3 comprises 12 residues. In DNA form, the CDR3 reads TGTGCCAGCAGTTCATTGGGACAGGAAGCTTTCTTT. It is translated as CASSSLGQEAFF.

The chain carries TRBV4-1 and TRBJ1-2; D is uncertain. This CDR3 is built from 14 residues. Germline loops: CDR1 MGHRA, CDR2 YSYEKL. Trimming removed 3 bases at V and 0 bases at J, with 8 bases between. The CDR3 nucleotides are TGCGCCAGCAGCCATCTTTCCGCTAACTATGGCTACACCTTC. Encoded protein: CASSHLSANYGYTF.

This chain joins TRBV10-1 and TRBJ2-7; a weak D match, TRBD1 (5 bases). Germline V gene lookup returns CDR1 WNHNN and CDR2 SYGVQD (reference sequence). CDR3 length: 14 residues. V lost 9 bases and J 0 bases, leaving 15 bases between the germline ends. The CDR3 region has the DNA TGCGCCAGTACTAAGGGGCAGACCTCCTACGAGCAGTACTTC. Translated, it gives CASTKGQTSYEQYF.

Note on this clone: An end of the junction does not agree with germline; a read error may underlie this. J is TRBJ2-5 and V is TRBV7-9; D perhaps matches TRBD1 (5 bases). This CDR3 has 15 residues. Germline V gives CDR1 SEHNR, CDR2 FQNEAQ (reference sequence). The CDR3 coding sequence is TGTTCCAGCACCGCCCGCCAGGGTACCCAAGAGACCCAGTACTTC. Its translation: CSSTARQGTQETQYF.

This clone turned up a few times. In nucleotides, the CDR3 is TGTGCCAGCAGCTTAGTATCAGGGTGGAATGAAGCTTTCTTT. Its protein is CASSLVSGWNEAFF. V and J are TRBV7-2 and TRBJ1-1; D perhaps matches TRBD1 (5 bases). Trimming shortened V by 1 base and J by 7 bases, and 13 bases separated the two germline ends. The CDR3 is 14 amino acids. Germline V gives CDR1 SGHTA, CDR2 FQGNSA. Complete variable domain (other parts from reference TRBV7-2 and TRBJ1-1): GAGVSQSPSNKVTEKGKDVELRCDPISGHTALYWYRQSLGQGLEFLIYFQGNSAPDKSGLPSDRFSAERTGGSVSTLTIQRTQQEDSAVYLCASSLVSGWNEAFFGQGTRLTVV.

The chain has TRBV15 and TRBJ1-1; D is ambiguous. CDR3 size: 13 residues. The V gene lost 0 bases and the J gene lost 4 bases, with 6 bases spanning the gap. Germline-derived CDR1 and CDR2 are LNHNV and YYDKDF (reference sequence). The CDR3 sequence: CATSRDRSTEAFF. The CDR3 DNA follows: TGTGCCACCAGCAGAGATCGTTCCACTGAAGCTTTCTTT.

This chain joins TRBV5-1 and TRBJ2-4, with D possibly TRBD2 on 5 matching bases. The CDR3 consists of 16 residues. The V gene lost 2 bases and the J gene lost 0 bases, with 12 bases spanning the gap. The germline CDR1 and CDR2 sequences are SGHRS and YFSETQ. The CDR3, as DNA: TGCGCCAGCAGCTTCACCACGGGAATAGCCAAAAACATTCAGTACTTC. As protein: CASSFTTGIAKNIQYF.

This chain joins TRBV14 and TRBJ1-1, with a weak D call TRBD1 (5 bases). CDR3 length: 14 residues. V was clipped by 2 bases and J by 5 bases, with 12 bases between them. Germline-derived CDR1 and CDR2 are SGHDN and FVKESK. Here the CDR3 reads CASSQFGGGTEAFF. The CDR3 bases are TGTGCCAGCAGCCAATTCGGGGGTGGTACTGAAGCTTTCTTT.

V gene TRBV14 combines with J gene TRBJ1-5; perhaps TRBD1 as D (6 bases). Trimming stripped 6 bases from V and 6 bases from J, with 12 bases between. This CDR3 region has 13 residues. CDR1 and CDR2 (germline): SGHDN, FVKESK. CDR3 sequence reads: CASSGGARQPQHF. CDR3 DNA: TGTGCCAGCAGTGGGGGGGCTCGTCAGCCCCAGCATTTT.

The J gene is TRBJ2-1, the V gene TRBV5-4, with 9 nucleotides matching TRBD1. The V and J ends lost 1 base and 8 bases, in that order; junction bases with no gene match: 7. Germline CDR1 reads SGHNT; CDR2 reads YYREEE (reference sequence). This CDR3 contains 15 residues. CDR3 bases: TGTGCCAGCAGCTTGCCCGGGACAGGGACCTATGAGCAGTTCTTC. Its translation: CASSLPGTGTYEQFF.

The chain couples TRBV6-6 to TRBJ1-3; TRBD1 aligns across 7 bases. The CDR3 covers 15 residues. J gave up 0 bases and V 5 bases, and 4 bases lay outside the gene matches. Germline CDR1 MNHNY, CDR2 SVGAGI (reference sequence). The CDR3 protein is CASSGTAFSGNTIYF. The CDR3 DNA follows: TGTGCCAGCAGTGGGACAGCCTTCTCTGGAAACACCATATATTTT.

In nucleotides, the CDR3 is TGTGCCAGCAGTCAAGAGGGAAACTATGGCTACACCTTC. This gives the protein CASSQEGNYGYTF. This rearrangement joins TRBV6-5 to TRBJ1-2; D is uncertain. The CDR3 is made up of 13 amino acids. V gave up 5 bases and J gave up 2 bases, with 9 bases separating them. Germline values: CDR1 MNHEY, CDR2 SVGAGI.

The chain is built from TRBV2 and TRBJ2-7; the D gene is possibly TRBD2 (6 bases). The CDR3 sequence is 13 residues long. Looked up from germline, CDR1 is SNHLY and CDR2 is FYNNEI. V dropped 6 bases and J dropped 5 bases, with 14 bases sitting between them. As DNA, the CDR3 is TGTGCCAGCAGCGACACCGGGGGAAACGAGCAGTACTTC. Translated, it gives CASSDTGGNEQYF. The whole variable domain, remainder taken from reference TRBV2 and TRBJ2-7, is EPEVTQTPSHQVTQMGQEVILRCVPISNHLYFYWYRQILGQKVEFLVSFYNNEISEKSEIFDDQFSVERPDGSNFTLKIRSTKLEDSAMYFCASSDTGGNEQYFGPGTRLTVT.

The rearrangement joins TRBV28 to TRBJ1-5; 12 bases are a match to TRBD1. Germline V gene sequence: CDR1 MDHEN, CDR2 SYDVKM. This CDR3 contains 16 residues. The junction had 7 bases not matched to a gene; V was cut back by 6 bases and J by 4 bases. The CDR3 region has the DNA TGTGCCAGCAGCCAAGGGGGACAGGGGGCGAATCAGCCCCAGCATTTT. It codes for CASSQGGQGANQPQHF.